The 8 T cell receptor beta chains below all came from one sample that was sequenced in a study of immune characterization of retroperitoneal liposarcoma. TCRdb itself ran the PCR reads through MiXCR, one entry per CDR3 protein. The sample gives several thousand distinct CDR3 sequences, roughly 45% of which show up once; around 49% is in the top ten. The sequencing sample was made of tumor tissue. The receptor source for this set is a male donor with retroperitoneal liposarcoma.

This chain links TRBV6-1 with TRBJ2-1, with 9 bases lining up with TRBD2. Germline values: CDR1 MNHNS, CDR2 SASEGT. Trimming took 0 bases from V and 5 from J; bases not matched to a gene: 2. The CDR3 runs 15 residues. CDR3 in DNA: TGTGCCAGCAGTGAAGCGGCGGGAGGGCACAATGAGCAGTTCTTC. It is translated as CASSEAAGGHNEQFF.

The sample holds a few counts of this clonotype. V gene TRBV27 combines with J gene TRBJ2-1, with a possible D match to TRBD1 (6 bases). The DNA end is a closer match to TRBJ2-5, so the J assignment may be wrong. The CDR3 contains 12 residues. The germline V gene has CDR1 MNHEY and CDR2 SMNVEV (reference sequence). The CDR3 loop reads CASSLTGETQYF. The CDR3 DNA follows: TGTGCCAGCAGCCTAACAGGGGAGACCCAGTACTTC.

The chain joins TRBV12-3 or TRBV12-4 to TRBJ2-1; 7 nucleotides agree with TRBD1. Judging by the DNA end, TRBJ2-5 fits better; the J call may be wrong. This CDR3 has 12 residues. CDR3 residues: CASSQGERGQYF. CDR3 DNA sequence: TGTGCCAGCAGTCAGGGGGAGAGGGGCCAGTACTTC.

This clonotype is medium-sized. This chain joins TRBV6-1 and TRBJ2-5; D is possibly TRBD1 (6 bases). From germline, CDR1 is MNHNS and CDR2 SASEGT. Trimming took 6 bases from V and 5 from J, leaving 22 bases between them. This CDR3 is 16 amino acids long. This CDR3 reads CASSPATGEGEETQYF. CDR3 DNA: TGTGCCAGCAGCCCAGCGACAGGAGAGGGAGAGGAGACCCAGTACTTC.

The chain is built from TRBV6-6 and TRBJ2-1; 9 bases agree with TRBD1. The J segment lost 13 bases and the V segment lost 6 bases, leaving 16 bases of the junction unmatched. The CDR3 is made up of 15 amino acids. Germline assignment: CDR1 MNHNY and CDR2 SVGAGI (reference sequence). DNA of the CDR3: TGTGCCAGCAGGAAGGGACAGGGCTACCAAGAGACCCAGTTCTTC. Protein: CASRKGQGYQETQFF.

This chain uses TRBV9 with TRBJ1-1; D unresolved. This CDR3 contains 14 residues. The germline V gene has CDR1 SGDLS and CDR2 YYNGEE. Deletions cut 4 bases from V and 0 bases from J, with 10 bases between. The CDR3 loop is CASSLGSLNTEAFF. DNA of the CDR3: TGTGCCAGCAGCTTGGGGAGTTTGAACACTGAAGCTTTCTTT.

This chain connects TRBV27 to TRBJ2-5; D ambiguous. Germline V gene lookup returns CDR1 MNHEY and CDR2 SMNVEV (reference sequence). The CDR3 extends over 15 amino acids. V was cut by 2 bases and J by 5 bases, with 15 bases left in between. The CDR3 sequence is CASSLGVGIEETQYF. The CDR3 DNA sequence: TGTGCCAGCAGTTTAGGGGTGGGTATTGAGGAGACCCAGTACTTC.

This clonotype turned up a few times. The rearrangement joins TRBV7-6 to TRBJ2-5; 7 bases align to TRBD2. Per germline, CDR1 SGHVS and CDR2 FNYEAQ. The CDR3 loop spans 15 amino acids. After removal of 6 bases from V and 3 bases from J, the junction contained 10 bases not matched to a gene. CDR3 residues: CASSENGGGEETQYF. CDR3 bases: TGTGCCAGCAGTGAGAATGGGGGGGGGGAAGAGACCCAGTACTTC.